A single sample gave rise to the 18 T cell receptor beta chains below, sequenced in a study of cytomegalovirus exposure and HLA in healthy donors. PCR used 60 Vbeta primers and 13 Jbeta primers. TCRdb keeps only in-frame clones here, not all; method: immunoSEQ multiplex PCR. The sample includes over 110,000 clones, approximately 82% of them seen just once. Sequencing was done on a sample of PBMCs. Receptor source: a woman aged 60-75 years in good health and CMV-seropositive.

This chain links TRBV19 with TRBJ2-2; TRBD1 might be the D (6 bases). V was shortened by 9 bases and J by 6 bases, with 11 bases between the two germline ends. The germline gives CDR1 LNHDA, CDR2 SQIVND (reference sequence). CDR3 size: 12 residues. The CDR3 DNA follows: TGTGCCAGCAGGGGCTTTGCCGGGGAGCTGTTTTTT. Amino acids: CASRGFAGELFF.

The V gene is TRBV11-1, the J gene TRBJ2-4, with a weak D call TRBD2 (6 bases). V was trimmed by 1 base and J by 0 bases, leaving 13 bases between them. Germline loops: CDR1 SGHAT, CDR2 FQDESV (reference sequence). This CDR3 has 17 amino acids. CDR3 amino acids: CASSLEAGGLAKNIQYF. The CDR3 nucleotides are TGTGCCAGCAGCTTAGAGGCCGGGGGACTAGCCAAAAACATTCAGTACTTC.

The chain carries TRBV4-1 and TRBJ2-7; 8 bases align to TRBD2. V lost 3 bases to trimming and J lost 4 bases; unmatched junction nucleotides: 11. Germline CDR1 is MGHRA and CDR2 is YSYEKL. This CDR3 is 16 amino acids long. CDR3 loop: CASSQVSASGRYEQYF. The CDR3 DNA is TGCGCCAGCAGCCAGGTGTCGGCTAGCGGGCGTTACGAGCAGTACTTC.

The V call is TRBV27, the J call TRBJ1-2; tentative D call: TRBD1 (6 bases). Trimming took off 2 bases at V and 3 bases at J, with 13 bases between the two ends. The germline CDR1 and CDR2 sequences are MNHEY and SMNVEV (reference sequence). The CDR3 covers 15 residues. CDR3 DNA: TGTGCCAGCAGTTTAATGTCGGACAGTTACTATGGCTACACCTTC. Protein sequence: CASSLMSDSYYGYTF.

The rearrangement uses TRBV5-1 and TRBJ2-5; 8 bases line up with TRBD1. Trimming removed 3 bases from V and 7 bases from J; junction bases left unmatched: 5. CDR3 length: 13 amino acids. Germline V CDR1 and CDR2: SGHRS, YFSETQ. The DNA of the CDR3 is TGCGCCAGCAGCTCCGCTGGACAGGGGACCCAGTACTTC. It translates to CASSSAGQGTQYF.

This chain joins TRBV7-2 and TRBJ1-5; 11 bases agree with TRBD1. Germline trimming cut 2 bases from V and 7 bases from J; bases unmatched to any gene: 7. The CDR3 totals 16 residues. Germline CDR1 reads SGHTA; CDR2 reads FQGNSA. CDR3: CASSLTGTGGGQPQHF. In nucleotides, the CDR3 is TGTGCCAGCAGCTTAACCGGGACAGGGGGGGGGCAGCCCCAGCATTTT.

This clone has more than one count but fewer than ten. This chain connects TRBV10-3 to TRBJ2-7; 12 bases fit TRBD2. Unmatched junction bases numbered 7, after V lost 3 bases and J lost 4 bases. The CDR3 consists of 16 residues. Germline CDR1 and CDR2: ENHRY and SYGVKD. CDR3 sequence: CAISELLAGGGYEQYF. In nucleotides, the CDR3 is TGTGCCATCAGTGAATTACTAGCGGGAGGCGGGTACGAGCAGTACTTC.

The chain employs TRBV4-1 and TRBJ2-5; TRBD1 matches at 8 bases. Trimming took 4 bases from V and 0 from J; bases not matched to a gene: 1. This CDR3 comprises 14 residues. The germline V gene has CDR1 MGHRA and CDR2 YSYEKL. CDR3 in DNA: TGCGCCAGCAGCCCACAGGGGGACCAAGAGACCCAGTACTTC. It encodes CASSPQGDQETQYF.

The V and J genes are TRBV4-1 and TRBJ1-5, with 9 nucleotides matching TRBD1. The CDR3 length is 16 residues. Germline V gene sequence: CDR1 MGHRA, CDR2 YSYEKL. J gave up 2 bases and V 0 bases, and 2 bases lay outside the gene matches. CDR3: CASSQDGTGRNQPQHF. The DNA for the CDR3 is TGCGCCAGCAGCCAAGATGGGACAGGGCGCAATCAGCCCCAGCATTTT.

This rearrangement joins TRBV6-1 to TRBJ2-7; 9 bases agree with TRBD1. Germline V lookup: CDR1 MNHNS, CDR2 SASEGT. CDR3 size: 14 residues. The V gene end was trimmed by 5 bases and the J gene end by 2 bases; junction bases not matched to a gene: 4. In DNA form, the CDR3 reads TGTGCCAGCAGTTCCGGGGACAGGGCCTACGAGCAGTACTTC. This encodes CASSSGDRAYEQYF.

The chain links TRBV19 to TRBJ2-3; 10 nucleotides line up with TRBD2. The junction had 5 bases not matched to a gene; V was cut back by 4 bases and J by 4 bases. The CDR3 is 15 residues long. From germline, CDR1 is LNHDA and CDR2 SQIVND (reference sequence). The CDR3 region is CASSSWTSGPDTQYF. The CDR3 nucleotides read TGTGCCAGTAGTAGCTGGACTAGCGGCCCAGATACGCAGTATTTT.

The sample holds a few counts of this clone. This chain joins TRBV19 and TRBJ1-4; perhaps TRBD1 as D (6 bases). The CDR3 runs 13 residues. Germline V CDR1 and CDR2: LNHDA, SQIVND (reference sequence). V lost 7 bases, J lost 6 bases, and 12 bases lay in between. CDR3 in amino acids: CASNGGLYEKLFF. CDR3 nucleotides: TGTGCCAGTAACGGGGGGCTTTATGAAAAACTGTTTTTT.

This chain joins TRBV4-1 and TRBJ1-3; 7 positions agree with TRBD1. The CDR3 sequence is 16 residues long. CDR1 MGHRA and CDR2 YSYEKL come from the germline V gene. J lost 4 bases, V lost 0 bases, and 6 bases had no gene match. CDR3 nucleotide sequence: TGCGCCAGCAGCCAAGAACACAGGGGAACAGGAAACACCATATATTTT. Its translation: CASSQEHRGTGNTIYF.

This chain joins TRBV27 and TRBJ1-5, with D possibly TRBD1 on 5 matching bases. CDR1 is MNHEY and CDR2 is SMNVEV in the germline V gene (reference sequence). The CDR3 spans 14 residues. The V end was cut by 5 bases, the J end by 2 bases, with 10 bases between. The CDR3: CASSPGLRNQPQHF. In DNA, the CDR3 is TGTGCCAGCAGTCCAGGGTTGCGCAATCAGCCCCAGCATTTT.

J is TRBJ2-6 and V is TRBV7-9; 7 nucleotides align to TRBD1. There are 19 residues in the CDR3. Per the germline V gene, CDR1 is SEHNR and CDR2 is FQNEAQ (reference sequence). The trim removed 4 bases at V and 2 bases at J, leaving 14 bases unmatched. CDR3: CASSWMEDRRKAGANVLTF. CDR3 nucleotide sequence: TGTGCCAGCAGCTGGATGGAGGACAGGAGAAAAGCTGGGGCCAACGTCCTGACTTTC.

This chain links TRBV7-9 with TRBJ2-5; D unclear. Trimming left V 5 bases short and J 2 bases short, with 9 bases between. CDR1 and CDR2 (germline): SEHNR, FQNEAQ (reference sequence). The CDR3 consists of 13 residues. The CDR3 DNA follows: TGTGCCAGCAGCCCCTATATACAAGAGACCCAGTACTTC. This gives the protein CASSPYIQETQYF.

The chain couples TRBV7-2 to TRBJ2-1; 14 positions match TRBD2. The CDR3 is made up of 15 amino acids. CDR1 and CDR2 (germline): SGHTA, FQGNSA. V lost 4 bases, J lost 9 bases, and 5 bases stayed unmatched. The CDR3 spells CASSSPGLAGVEQFF. The CDR3 bases are TGTGCCAGCAGCTCCCCGGGACTAGCGGGGGTTGAGCAGTTCTTC. Full variable domain (missing parts from reference TRBV7-2 and TRBJ2-1): GAGVSQSPSNKVTEKGKDVELRCDPISGHTALYWYRQSLGQGLEFLIYFQGNSAPDKSGLPSDRFSAERTGGSVSTLTIQRTQQEDSAVYLCASSSPGLAGVEQFFGPGTRLTVL.

In DNA, the CDR3 is TGTGCTAGTGCCCTGGGACAGGGTCATCAGCCCCAGCATTTT. It encodes CASALGQGHQPQHF. This chain links TRBV12-5 with TRBJ1-5; the match to TRBD1 covers 9 bases. After removal of 7 bases from V and 5 bases from J, the junction contained 6 bases not matched to a gene. Germline assignment: CDR1 LGHNT and CDR2 FRNRAP. CDR3 length: 14 amino acids.